This TCR beta chain came from a study of cytomegalovirus exposure and HLA in healthy donors. On the study more broadly: The same platform was used for the roughly 120 validation repertoires as for the 600 to 700 first-cohort repertoires, as reported in a later analysis. Study-level points and caveats: Whilst most TCR sequences proved rare, a subset of public TCRs occurred across many donors. CMV antigen specificity was confirmed in vitro for three CMV-associated chains. The finding came from a later analysis; first-cohort TCR clusters tended to co-occur in the 95 to 150 validation repertoires.

Clones were read by immunoSEQ multiplex PCR, and TCRdb kept only the in-frame ones, dropping some. The sample lists about 360,000 clones, roughly 89% occurring once. This clone has just a few counts. Antigen: not known. V was cut by 4 bases and J by 7 bases, with 10 bases left in between. Germline CDR1 SEHNR, CDR2 FQNEAQ (reference sequence). This CDR3 contains 12 residues. The chain combines TRBV7-9 with TRBJ2-5; D unresolved. The source material was PBMCs. The receptor was isolated from a woman aged 18-35 years in good health and CMV-seronegative. CDR3 DNA sequence: TGTGCCAGCAGCTCGGTAGTCACGACCCAGTACTTC. This translates into CASSSVVTTQYF.